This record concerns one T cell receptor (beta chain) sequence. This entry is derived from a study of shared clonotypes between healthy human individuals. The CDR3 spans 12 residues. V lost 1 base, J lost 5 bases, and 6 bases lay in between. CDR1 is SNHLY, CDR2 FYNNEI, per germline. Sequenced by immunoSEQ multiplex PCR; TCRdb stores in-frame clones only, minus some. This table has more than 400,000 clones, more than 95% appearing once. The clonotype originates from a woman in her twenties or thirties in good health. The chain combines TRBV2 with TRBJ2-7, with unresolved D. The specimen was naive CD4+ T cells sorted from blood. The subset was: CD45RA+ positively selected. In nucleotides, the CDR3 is TGTGCCAGCAGTGAAGTAAGAGACGAGCAGTACTTC. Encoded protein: CASSEVRDEQYF.